This T cell receptor (beta chain) comes out of a study of technical replicates of blood from a handful of donors. TCRdb's copy holds only in-frame clones and misses some; the assay was immunoSEQ multiplex PCR. The repertoire holds fewer than 85,000 clones, about 95% seen once, with less than 0.3% in the top ten. Specimen: T cells isolated from PBMCs. The receptor was derived from a human donor in good health.

CDR3 nucleotides: TGTGCCAGCAGTGAACGGCGGAGGGAGACCCAGTACTTC. Amino acid sequence: CASSERRRETQYF. The chain combines TRBV2 with TRBJ2-5; weak D call: TRBD2 (5 bases). Looked up from germline, CDR1 is SNHLY and CDR2 is FYNNEI. This CDR3 comprises 13 residues. V gave up 2 bases and J gave up 5 bases, with 9 bases separating them.